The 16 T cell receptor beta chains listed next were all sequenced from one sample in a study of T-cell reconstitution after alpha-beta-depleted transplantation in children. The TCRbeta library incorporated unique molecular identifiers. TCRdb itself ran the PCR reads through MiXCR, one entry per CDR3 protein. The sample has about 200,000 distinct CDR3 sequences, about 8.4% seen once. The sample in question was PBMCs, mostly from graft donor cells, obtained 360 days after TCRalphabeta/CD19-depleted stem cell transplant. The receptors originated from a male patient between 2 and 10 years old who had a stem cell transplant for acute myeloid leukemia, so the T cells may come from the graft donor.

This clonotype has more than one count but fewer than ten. The CDR3 nucleotides are TGTGCCAGCAGTGACTTCGGACTAGCGGAAGAGACCCAGTACTTC. Protein sequence: CASSDFGLAEETQYF. The V call is TRBV6-4, the J call TRBJ2-5; 10 bases are a match to TRBD2. J was trimmed by 3 bases and V by 1 base; bases with no gene match: 2. There are 15 residues in the CDR3. Germline values: CDR1 MRHNA, CDR2 SNTAGT.

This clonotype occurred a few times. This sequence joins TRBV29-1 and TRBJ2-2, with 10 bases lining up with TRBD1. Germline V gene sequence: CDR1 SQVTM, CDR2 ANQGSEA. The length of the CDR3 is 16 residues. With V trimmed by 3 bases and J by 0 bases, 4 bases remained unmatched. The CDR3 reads CSVEPGQGPNTGELFF. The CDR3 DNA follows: TGCAGCGTTGAGCCGGGACAGGGGCCGAACACCGGGGAGCTGTTTTTT.

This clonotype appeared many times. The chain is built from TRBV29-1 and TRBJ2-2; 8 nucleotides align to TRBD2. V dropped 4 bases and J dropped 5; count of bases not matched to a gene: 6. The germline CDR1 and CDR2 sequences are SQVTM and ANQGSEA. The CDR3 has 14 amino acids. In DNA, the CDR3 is TGCAGCGTTGTCCGCGGGGGGAATACCGGGGAGCTGTTTTTT. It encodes CSVVRGGNTGELFF.

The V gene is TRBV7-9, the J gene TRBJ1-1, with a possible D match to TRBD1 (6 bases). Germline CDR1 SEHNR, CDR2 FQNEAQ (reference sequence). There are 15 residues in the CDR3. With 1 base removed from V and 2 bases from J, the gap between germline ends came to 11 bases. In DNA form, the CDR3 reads TGTGCCAGCAGCTTAGTGTCAGGGGTTAACACTGAAGCTTTCTTT. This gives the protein CASSLVSGVNTEAFF.

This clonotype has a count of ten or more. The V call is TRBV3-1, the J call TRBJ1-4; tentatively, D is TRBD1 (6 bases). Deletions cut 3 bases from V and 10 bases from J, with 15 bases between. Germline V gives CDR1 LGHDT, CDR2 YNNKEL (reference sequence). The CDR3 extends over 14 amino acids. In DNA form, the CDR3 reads TGTGCCAGCAGCCAGGGGGGGCGAGGTGGAAAACTGTTTTTT. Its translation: CASSQGGRGGKLFF. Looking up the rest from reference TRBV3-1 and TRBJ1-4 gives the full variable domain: DTAVSQTPKYLVTQMGNDKSIKCEQNLGHDTMYWYKQDSKKFLKIMFSYNNKELIINETVPNRFSPKSPDKAHLNLHINSLELGDSAVYFCASSQGGRGGKLFFGSGTQLSVL.

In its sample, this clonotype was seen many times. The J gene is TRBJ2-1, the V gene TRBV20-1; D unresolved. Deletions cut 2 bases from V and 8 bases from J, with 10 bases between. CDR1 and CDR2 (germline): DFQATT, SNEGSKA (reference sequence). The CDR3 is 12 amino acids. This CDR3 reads CSARLEVHEQFF. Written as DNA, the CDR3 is TGCAGTGCTAGATTAGAAGTCCATGAGCAGTTCTTC.

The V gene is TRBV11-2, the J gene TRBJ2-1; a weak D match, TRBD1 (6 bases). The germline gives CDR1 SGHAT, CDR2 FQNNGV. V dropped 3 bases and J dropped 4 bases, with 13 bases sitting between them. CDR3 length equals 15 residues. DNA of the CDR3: TGTGCCAGCAGCTTCAGGGGATCGATTTACAATGAGCAGTTCTTC. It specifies CASSFRGSIYNEQFF.

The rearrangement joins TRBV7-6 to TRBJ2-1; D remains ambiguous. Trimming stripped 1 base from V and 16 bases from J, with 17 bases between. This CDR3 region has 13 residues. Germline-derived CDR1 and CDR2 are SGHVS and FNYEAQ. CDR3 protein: CASSLDAWSLLFF. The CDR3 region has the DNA TGTGCCAGCAGCTTAGATGCGTGGAGTCTCTTATTCTTC.

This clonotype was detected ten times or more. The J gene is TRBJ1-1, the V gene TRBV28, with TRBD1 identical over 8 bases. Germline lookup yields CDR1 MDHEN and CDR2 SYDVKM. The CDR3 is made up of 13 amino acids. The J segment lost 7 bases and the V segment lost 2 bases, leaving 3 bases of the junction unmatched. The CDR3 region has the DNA TGTGCCAGCAGTTTAGACAGGGGTGATGAAGCTTTCTTT. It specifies CASSLDRGDEAFF.

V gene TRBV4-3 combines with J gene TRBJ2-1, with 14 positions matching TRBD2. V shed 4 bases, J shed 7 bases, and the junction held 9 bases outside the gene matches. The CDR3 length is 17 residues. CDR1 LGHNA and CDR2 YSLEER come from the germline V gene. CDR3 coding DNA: TGCGCCAGCAGCCTGGATTCCGGGACTAGCGGGAGAAATGAGCAGTTCTTC. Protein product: CASSLDSGTSGRNEQFF.

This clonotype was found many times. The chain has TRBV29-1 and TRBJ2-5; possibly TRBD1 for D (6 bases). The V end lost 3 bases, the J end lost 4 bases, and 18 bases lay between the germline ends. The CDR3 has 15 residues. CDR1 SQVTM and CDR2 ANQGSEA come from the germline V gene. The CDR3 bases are TGCAGCGTTGAGGCGAGGGCAGGGGAAGGAGAGACCCAGTACTTC. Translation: CSVEARAGEGETQYF.

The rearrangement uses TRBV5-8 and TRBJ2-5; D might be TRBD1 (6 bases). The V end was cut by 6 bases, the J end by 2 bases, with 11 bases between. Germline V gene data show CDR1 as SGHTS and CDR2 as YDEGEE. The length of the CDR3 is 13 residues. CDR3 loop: CASNSGQQETQYF. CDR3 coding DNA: TGTGCCAGCAACTCGGGACAACAAGAGACCCAGTACTTC.

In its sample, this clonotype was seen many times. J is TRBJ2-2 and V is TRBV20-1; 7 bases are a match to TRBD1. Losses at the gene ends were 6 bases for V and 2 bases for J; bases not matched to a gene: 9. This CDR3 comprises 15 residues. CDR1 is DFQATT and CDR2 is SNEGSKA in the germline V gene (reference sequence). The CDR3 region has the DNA TGCAGTGCCAGGGACAGTTGGGGTAACACCGGGGAGCTGTTTTTT. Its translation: CSARDSWGNTGELFF.

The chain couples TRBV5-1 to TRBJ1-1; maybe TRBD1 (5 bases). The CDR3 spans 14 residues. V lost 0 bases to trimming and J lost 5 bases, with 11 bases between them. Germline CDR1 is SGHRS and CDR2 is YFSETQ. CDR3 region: CASSLGAEGTEAFF. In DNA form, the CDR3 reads TGCGCCAGCAGCTTGGGGGCGGAGGGGACTGAAGCTTTCTTT. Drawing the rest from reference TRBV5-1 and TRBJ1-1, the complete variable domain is KAGVTQTPRYLIKTRGQQVTLSCSPISGHRSVSWYQQTPGQGLQFLFEYFSETQRNKGNFPGRFSGRQFSNSRSEMNVSTLELGDSALYLCASSLGAEGTEAFFGQGTRLTVV.

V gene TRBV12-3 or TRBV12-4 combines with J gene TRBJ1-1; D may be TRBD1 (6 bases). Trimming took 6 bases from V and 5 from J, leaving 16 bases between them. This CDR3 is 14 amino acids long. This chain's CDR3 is CASSDRGGETEAFF. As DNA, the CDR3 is TGTGCCAGCAGCGACAGAGGGGGGGAGACTGAAGCTTTCTTT.

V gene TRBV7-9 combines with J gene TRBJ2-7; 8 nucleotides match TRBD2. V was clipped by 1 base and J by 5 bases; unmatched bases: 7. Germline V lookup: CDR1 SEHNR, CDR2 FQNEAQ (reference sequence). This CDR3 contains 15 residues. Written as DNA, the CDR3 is TGTGCCAGCAGCTTAGGCGGGACTAGGTCCCACGAGCAGTACTTC. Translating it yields CASSLGGTRSHEQYF.